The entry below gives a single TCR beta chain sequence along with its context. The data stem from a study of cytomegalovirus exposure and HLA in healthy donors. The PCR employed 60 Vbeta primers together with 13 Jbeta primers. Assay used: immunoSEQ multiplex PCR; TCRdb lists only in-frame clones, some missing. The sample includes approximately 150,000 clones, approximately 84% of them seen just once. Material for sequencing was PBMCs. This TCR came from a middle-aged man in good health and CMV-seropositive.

The CDR3 bases are TGTGCCAGCAGCTCATCAGGGGGCAGGGAGACCCAGTACTTC. Translation: CASSSSGGRETQYF. This chain connects TRBV5-6 to TRBJ2-5, with 8 bases aligning to TRBD1. Germline V lookup: CDR1 SGHDT, CDR2 YYEEEE. With V trimmed by 3 bases and J by 5 bases, 6 bases remained unmatched. The CDR3 consists of 14 residues. Based on the CDR3 plus reference TRBV5-6 and TRBJ2-5, the full variable domain is DAGVTQSPTHLIKTRGQQVTLRCSPKSGHDTVSWYQQALGQGPQFIFQYYEEEERQRGNFPDRFSGHQFPNYSSELNVNALLLGDSALYLCASSSSGGRETQYFGPGTRLLVL.